The 22 T cell receptor beta chains listed next were all sequenced from one sample in a study of CD8 T cells in ankylosing spondylitis. In TCRdb, the 5' RACE reads were re-called with MiXCR into one record per CDR3 protein. The sample lists 200,000 or so distinct CDR3 sequences, 15% to 20% seen once, with about 4.3% in the top ten. The sample was blood, either unsorted or a sorted T cell fraction (not recorded which). Every receptor here comes from a male donor aged 10 to 30 with ankylosing spondylitis or in good health (not recorded which).

This clonotype was observed at least ten times. The CDR3 coding sequence is TGTGCCAGCAGCCCGAGTTTCCTGGACACCGGGGAGCTGTTTTTT. This gives the protein CASSPSFLDTGELFF. This sequence joins TRBV7-3 and TRBJ2-2; D remains ambiguous. V was trimmed by 5 bases and J by 3 bases, leaving 13 bases between them. The length of the CDR3 is 15 residues. Germline lookup yields CDR1 SGHTA and CDR2 FQGTGA.

This clonotype has a count of ten or more. The chain carries TRBV28 and TRBJ1-1, with D possibly TRBD1 on 5 matching bases. Trimming removed 2 bases at V and 0 bases at J, with 10 bases between. This CDR3 has 15 residues. Germline V gene sequence: CDR1 MDHEN, CDR2 SYDVKM. The CDR3 region is CASSLPGRLNTEAFF. The CDR3 DNA sequence: TGTGCCAGCAGTTTACCGGGACGGCTGAACACTGAAGCTTTCTTT.

This clonotype occurred many times. This chain uses TRBV27 with TRBJ1-1; possible D gene TRBD1, 6 bases. The V end was cut by 5 bases, the J end by 5 bases, with 12 bases between. This CDR3 is built from 13 residues. The germline gives CDR1 MNHEY, CDR2 SMNVEV (reference sequence). CDR3 nucleotide sequence: TGTGCCAGCAGTCGCAAGGGGGGGACTGAAGCTTTCTTT. It is translated as CASSRKGGTEAFF.

This clonotype showed up many times. The V call is TRBV12-3 or TRBV12-4, the J call TRBJ2-1; the D is unclear. The CDR3 extends over 16 amino acids. V was trimmed by 8 bases and J by 0 bases, leaving 17 bases between them. The CDR3 DNA reads TGTGCCAGCCTTGATAGGATTTTGAGCTCCTACAATGAGCAGTTCTTC. This gives the protein CASLDRILSSYNEQFF.

In its sample, this clonotype was seen many times. J is TRBJ2-3 and V is TRBV7-2, with 9 bases aligning to TRBD2. Germline loops: CDR1 SGHTA, CDR2 FQGNSA. The CDR3 length is 16 residues. Trimming at V came to 1 base and at J to 6 bases, leaving 8 bases not matched to a gene. This CDR3 is CASSLEGRTSADTQYF. For the CDR3, the DNA is TGTGCCAGCAGCTTAGAAGGGAGGACTAGCGCCGATACGCAGTATTTT.

The chain combines TRBV7-2 with TRBJ2-7; weak D call: TRBD1 (5 bases). Germline loops: CDR1 SGHTA, CDR2 FQGNSA. V was shortened by 4 bases and J by 4 bases, with 11 bases between the two germline ends. The CDR3 sequence is 13 residues long. The CDR3 DNA sequence: TGTGCCAGCAGCTGGGGCGGAGCATACGAGCAGTACTTC. Its translation is CASSWGGAYEQYF.

This clonotype was seen at least ten times. The chain couples TRBV24-1 to TRBJ2-3; 9 bases match TRBD2. Germline loops: CDR1 KGHDR, CDR2 SFDVKD. J gave up 4 bases and V 0 bases, and 4 bases lay outside the gene matches. The CDR3 is 16 residues long. This chain's CDR3 is CATSDLGSGSSDTQYF. The CDR3 DNA reads TGTGCCACCAGTGATTTGGGTAGCGGGAGCTCAGATACGCAGTATTTT.

This clonotype was picked up many times. V usage is TRBV6-2 or TRBV6-3 and J usage is TRBJ2-7, with D maybe TRBD1 (5 bases). Germline loops: CDR1 MNHEY, CDR2 SVGEGT. V was trimmed by 8 bases and J by 4 bases, leaving 12 bases between them. CDR3 length: 12 residues. The CDR3 sequence: CASGQDIYEQYF. DNA of the CDR3: TGTGCCAGCGGACAAGACATATACGAGCAGTACTTC.

This clonotype appeared many times. V and J are TRBV20-1 and TRBJ2-3; D remains unclear. The CDR3 spans 19 residues. V gave up 1 base and J gave up 0 bases, with 23 bases separating them. Germline V lookup: CDR1 DFQATT, CDR2 SNEGSKA (reference sequence). This CDR3 reads CSARATVSTPKTSTDTQYF. CDR3 sequence (DNA): TGCAGTGCTAGAGCAACTGTCTCTACCCCCAAGACTAGCACAGATACGCAGTATTTT.

There are many counts of this clonotype. The CDR3 coding sequence is TGCGCCAGCAGCCTGGGAACGGATCAGCCCCAGCATTTT. Amino acid sequence: CASSLGTDQPQHF. This chain joins TRBV5-1 and TRBJ1-5; no firm D call. The length of the CDR3 is 13 residues. V was trimmed by 4 bases and J by 5 bases, leaving 10 bases between them. Germline CDR1 is SGHRS and CDR2 is YFSETQ.

This clonotype was observed at least ten times. The genes are TRBV20-1 and TRBJ2-1, with 11 bases fitting TRBD2. The CDR3 spans 16 residues. CDR1 DFQATT and CDR2 SNEGSKA come from the germline V gene (reference sequence). Losses at the gene ends were 6 bases for V and 3 bases for J; bases not matched to a gene: 10. CDR3 nucleotide sequence: TGCAGTGCCGCTAGCGGGAGGACCCCCAGCTACAATGAGCAGTTCTTC. Translated, it gives CSAASGRTPSYNEQFF.

In this sample, this clonotype turned up many times. The chain links TRBV5-1 to TRBJ2-5, with a tentative D call TRBD2 (5 bases). The germline gives CDR1 SGHRS, CDR2 YFSETQ. The CDR3 is 15 amino acids. The V end was cut by 4 bases, the J end by 5 bases, with 18 bases between. The CDR3 DNA is TGCGCCAGCAGCCCTCAGGCGGGCAGGCAGGAGACCCAGTACTTC. This sequence encodes CASSPQAGRQETQYF.

This clonotype came up many times. The chain employs TRBV3-1 and TRBJ2-5; D possibly corresponds to TRBD1 (5 bases). Looked up from germline, CDR1 is LGHDT and CDR2 is YNNKEL (reference sequence). Trimming removed 3 bases from V and 1 base from J, with 12 bases in between. The CDR3 totals 15 residues. The CDR3 sequence is CASSHDRDFQETQYF. CDR3 nucleotide sequence: TGTGCCAGCAGCCATGACAGAGACTTCCAAGAGACCCAGTACTTC.

The V and J genes are TRBV12-3 or TRBV12-4 and TRBJ1-4, with a tentative D call TRBD1 (5 bases). The V end was cut by 8 bases, the J end by 6 bases, with 19 bases between. The CDR3 sequence is 15 residues long. CDR3 sequence (DNA): TGTGCCAGCGGCCCCGGGCGAGGGGCCGATGAAAAACTGTTTTTT. Its protein product is CASGPGRGADEKLFF.

This clonotype was found many times. The chain couples TRBV3-1 to TRBJ2-1; 7 positions match TRBD1. Germline V gives CDR1 LGHDT, CDR2 YNNKEL (reference sequence). The junction had 4 bases not matched to a gene; V was cut back by 5 bases and J by 12 bases. There are 11 residues in the CDR3. DNA of the CDR3: TGTGCCAGCAGCTGGACAGGAATGCAGTTCTTC. Its protein product is CASSWTGMQFF.

This clonotype was recorded at least ten times. The chain recombines TRBV2 with TRBJ2-6; D might be TRBD1 or TRBD2, each matching 5 bases. CDR1 and CDR2 (germline): SNHLY, FYNNEI. The V end lost 7 bases, the J end lost 0 bases, and 13 bases lay between the germline ends. The CDR3 loop spans 16 amino acids. The CDR3 is CASNWDGSSGANVLTF. The CDR3, as DNA: TGTGCCAGCAATTGGGACGGAAGCTCTGGGGCCAACGTCCTGACTTTC. Full variable domain (missing parts from reference TRBV2 and TRBJ2-6): EPEVTQTPSHQVTQMGQEVILRCVPISNHLYFYWYRQILGQKVEFLVSFYNNEISEKSEIFDDQFSVERPDGSNFTLKIRSTKLEDSAMYFCASNWDGSSGANVLTFGAGSRLTVL.

This clonotype appeared many times. This rearrangement joins TRBV20-1 to TRBJ2-2; 14 nucleotides match TRBD2. Germline assignment: CDR1 DFQATT and CDR2 SNEGSKA (reference sequence). Trimming at V came to 7 bases and at J to 4 bases, leaving 5 bases not matched to a gene. The CDR3 has 15 amino acids. CDR3 nucleotides: TGCAGTGTGGGACTAGCGGGAGTAATCACCGGGGAGCTGTTTTTT. It encodes CSVGLAGVITGELFF.

This clonotype was detected a few times. CDR3 amino acids: CASSKRTSGYNEQFF. CDR3 nucleotides: TGTGCCAGCAGCAAAAGGACTAGCGGGTACAATGAGCAGTTCTTC. The chain joins TRBV21-1 to TRBJ2-1; the table's D call of TRBD2 was not tested on the DNA. TRBV21-1 has pseudogene status. This CDR3 spans 15 amino acids.

The table lists this clonotype with many counts. J is TRBJ2-1 and V is TRBV19; D gene uncertain. Germline V CDR1 and CDR2: LNHDA, SQIVND (reference sequence). The CDR3 has 11 amino acids. V was pared by 5 bases and J by 5 bases, with 4 bases between. The CDR3 spells CASSGDNEQFF. DNA for the CDR3: TGTGCCAGTAGTGGAGACAATGAGCAGTTCTTC.

This clonotype occurred many times. The J gene is TRBJ2-1, the V gene TRBV11-3; D may match TRBD1 or TRBD2 (5 bases each). Looked up from germline, CDR1 is SGHNT and CDR2 is YENEEA. Trimming pared 5 bases from V and 0 bases from J, leaving 20 bases between. The CDR3 extends over 18 amino acids. CDR3 DNA: TGTGCCAGCAGCCACGGGGCGATCGGGACGAGCTCCTACAATGAGCAGTTCTTC. The encoded protein is CASSHGAIGTSSYNEQFF.

This clonotype was recorded many times. The V call is TRBV4-2, the J call TRBJ2-3; TRBD2 agrees at 13 bases. Trimming at V came to 4 bases and at J to 3 bases, leaving 1 base not matched to a gene. The CDR3 consists of 15 residues. Germline V CDR1 and CDR2: LGHNA, YNFKEQ. CDR3 sequence reads: CASSPGLAGTDTQYF. The CDR3 DNA sequence: TGTGCCAGCAGCCCGGGACTAGCGGGGACAGATACGCAGTATTTT.

CDR3 residues: CASSYDFTGELFF. CDR3 coding DNA: TGCGCCAGCAGTTATGACTTTACCGGGGAGCTGTTTTTT. The chain joins TRBV5-1 to TRBJ2-2, with D hard to call. The CDR3 has 13 amino acids. Trimming stripped 5 bases from V and 5 bases from J, with 10 bases between. The germline gives CDR1 SGHRS, CDR2 YFSETQ.